The source of this T cell receptor beta chain is a study of PD-L1 blockade in urothelial cancer. Indicated time point: peripheral blood 6 weeks after treatment start. CDR3 size: 15 residues. Germline CDR1 is MDHEN and CDR2 is SYDVKM. V lost 5 bases to trimming and J lost 0 bases, with 14 bases between them. The data were produced by immunoSEQ multiplex PCR, yet TCRdb's version contains in-frame clones alone and is incomplete. Among about 48,000 clones listed, more than 80% were seen once. The source was PBMCs, collected around atezolizumab (anti-PD-L1) treatment. The rearrangement uses TRBV28 and TRBJ2-7; no definite D call. The TCR comes from a man in his 70s with urothelial cancer. The chain's CDR3 is CASSASGYFSYEQYF. CDR3 in DNA: TGTGCCAGCAGTGCCTCCGGTTATTTCTCCTACGAGCAGTACTTC.